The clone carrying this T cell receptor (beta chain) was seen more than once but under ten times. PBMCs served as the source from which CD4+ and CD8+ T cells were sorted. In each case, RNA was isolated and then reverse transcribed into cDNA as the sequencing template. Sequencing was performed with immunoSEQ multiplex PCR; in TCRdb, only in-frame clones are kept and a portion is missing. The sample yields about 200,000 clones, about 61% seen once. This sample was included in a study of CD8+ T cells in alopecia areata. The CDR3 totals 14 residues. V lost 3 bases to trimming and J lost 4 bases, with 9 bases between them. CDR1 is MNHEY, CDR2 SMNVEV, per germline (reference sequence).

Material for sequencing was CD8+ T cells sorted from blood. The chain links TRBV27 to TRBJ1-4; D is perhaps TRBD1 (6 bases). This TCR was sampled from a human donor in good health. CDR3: CASSFGGGNEKLFF. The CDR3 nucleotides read TGTGCCAGCAGTTTCGGAGGGGGTAATGAAAAACTGTTTTTT.